Presented here are 25 T cell receptor beta chains from one specimen sequenced in a study of shared clonotypes between healthy human individuals. Repertoires were generated with immunoSEQ multiplex PCR, while TCRdb's copy carries only in-frame clones and drops some. The sample has some 2 million clones; roughly 95% are singletons. The sequenced sample was naive CD4+ T cells sorted from blood. This sample's subset: CD45RA+ positively selected. All receptors come from a man aged 18 to 29 in good health.

As to this clone: Distinct nucleotide sequences in the sample also encode this CDR3. This chain links TRBV27 with TRBJ1-2; TRBD1 agrees at 10 bases. Trimming at V came to 5 bases and at J to 3 bases, leaving 6 bases not matched to a gene. CDR1 and CDR2 (germline): MNHEY, SMNVEV (reference sequence). There are 15 residues in the CDR3. The DNA for the CDR3 is TGTGCCAGCAGTGCCCCCGGACAGGGGGACTATGGCTACACCTTC. Translation: CASSAPGQGDYGYTF.

This chain links TRBV19 with TRBJ1-5, with D possibly TRBD1 on 6 matching bases. This CDR3 is built from 17 residues. Trimming stripped 3 bases from V and 3 bases from J, with 18 bases between. Germline V gives CDR1 LNHDA, CDR2 SQIVND (reference sequence). The chain's CDR3 is CASSIRDNGAINQPQHF. The CDR3 coding sequence is TGTGCCAGTAGTATCCGGGACAACGGGGCCATCAATCAGCCCCAGCATTTT.

This clone has a single count. Other DNA sequences in the same sample also yield this CDR3. The V gene is TRBV18, the J gene TRBJ2-1; the match to TRBD1 covers 7 bases. This CDR3 contains 13 residues. Germline V gene lookup returns CDR1 KGHSH and CDR2 LQKENI. The junction had 1 base not matched to a gene; V was cut back by 2 bases and J by 6 bases. The CDR3 spells CASSPRDSNEQFF. The CDR3 DNA reads TGTGCCAGCTCACCAAGGGACAGCAATGAGCAGTTCTTC.

The chain uses TRBV28 and TRBJ1-2, with D uncertain. Germline V CDR1 and CDR2: MDHEN, SYDVKM. The V gene lost 3 bases and the J gene lost 4 bases, with 9 bases spanning the gap. The length of the CDR3 is 13 residues. In nucleotides, the CDR3 is TGTGCCAGCAGTTTGCGGCAGCTCTATGGCTACACCTTC. Amino acid sequence: CASSLRQLYGYTF.

The chain has TRBV9 and TRBJ2-3; tentatively, D is TRBD2 (6 bases). CDR1 is SGDLS, CDR2 YYNGEE, per germline. The CDR3 has 17 residues. Trimming removed 4 bases at V and 0 bases at J, with 18 bases between. The CDR3 protein is CASSPRLSSGSTDTQYF. The CDR3 DNA reads as TGTGCCAGCAGCCCCCGTCTTTCGAGCGGGAGCACAGATACGCAGTATTTT.

In this sample, this clone turned up once. The chain has TRBV5-8 and TRBJ2-1, with 9 bases identical to TRBD1. The CDR3 has 14 amino acids. V shed 5 bases, J shed 5 bases, and the junction held 5 bases outside the gene matches. Germline CDR1 and CDR2: SGHTS and YDEGEE. The CDR3 region is CASRSRDRDNEQFF. The DNA for the CDR3 is TGTGCCAGCAGATCCCGGGACAGGGACAATGAGCAGTTCTTC.

The V gene is TRBV6-1, the J gene TRBJ1-4; D is uncertain. The germline CDR1 and CDR2 sequences are MNHNS and SASEGT. The V gene lost 11 bases and the J gene lost 2 bases, with 9 bases spanning the gap. This CDR3 region has 12 residues. CDR3 DNA sequence: TGTGCCGCCAGGAGCACTAATGAAAAACTGTTTTTT. It yields the protein CAARSTNEKLFF.

V usage is TRBV7-2 and J usage is TRBJ2-3; weak D call: TRBD1 (5 bases). This CDR3 has 17 residues. V lost 4 bases to trimming and J lost 0 bases, with 17 bases between them. Germline CDR1 is SGHTA and CDR2 is FQGNSA. CDR3: CASSSSRQGRSTDTQYF. The CDR3 DNA reads as TGTGCCAGCAGCTCAAGTAGGCAGGGAAGAAGCACAGATACGCAGTATTTT.

The chain joins TRBV28 to TRBJ2-7; no definite D call. The CDR3 consists of 12 residues. Looked up from germline, CDR1 is MDHEN and CDR2 is SYDVKM. V shed 8 bases and J shed 2 bases, with 10 bases lying between them. The CDR3 bases are TGTGCCAGCCGGCGTGTGACCTACGAGCAGTACTTC. Translation gives CASRRVTYEQYF.

This clone has only a few counts. V gene TRBV5-5 combines with J gene TRBJ2-7; TRBD1 might be the D (5 bases). CDR3 length: 14 amino acids. Trimming stripped 1 base from V and 6 bases from J, with 14 bases between. Per the germline V gene, CDR1 is SGHKS and CDR2 is YYEKEE (reference sequence). This chain's CDR3 is CASSLSGLLSEQYF. The CDR3 region has the DNA TGTGCCAGCAGCTTGTCAGGGTTACTGTCCGAGCAGTACTTC.

This rearrangement joins TRBV29-1 to TRBJ2-2; D unclear. Trimming took off 1 base at V and 5 bases at J, with 11 bases between the two ends. Per germline, CDR1 SQVTM and CDR2 ANQGSEA. The CDR3 loop spans 14 amino acids. CDR3 DNA: TGCAGCGTTGAAGCATGGAGCCGAACCGGGGAGCTGTTTTTT. Protein: CSVEAWSRTGELFF.

This clone came up many times. The chain uses TRBV30 and TRBJ1-6; D is possibly TRBD1 (5 bases). Trimming cost V 1 base and J 11 bases, with 12 bases left between them. Germline loops: CDR1 GTSNPN, CDR2 SVGIG (reference sequence). This CDR3 contains 13 residues. CDR3 bases: TGTGCCTGGAGTGGGGGACCAGGGCCACCCCTCCACTTT. It translates to CAWSGGPGPPLHF.

This chain joins TRBV11-3 and TRBJ2-4; weak D call: TRBD2 (6 bases). V lost 3 bases and J 0 bases, leaving 6 bases between the germline ends. CDR1 and CDR2 (germline): SGHNT, YENEEA. The CDR3 loop spans 14 amino acids. CDR3: CASSLGGAKNIQYF. Here the CDR3 DNA reads TGTGCCAGCAGCTTGGGGGGAGCCAAAAACATTCAGTACTTC.

Note on this clone: Other DNA variants within this sample encode the same CDR3. V gene TRBV10-3 combines with J gene TRBJ1-1; D is ambiguous. The V and J ends lost 2 bases and 0 bases respectively, with 10 bases between them. The germline CDR1 and CDR2 sequences are ENHRY and SYGVKD. The CDR3 consists of 15 residues. The CDR3 is CAISESGTMNTEAFF. DNA for the CDR3: TGTGCCATCAGTGAGAGCGGCACCATGAACACTGAAGCTTTCTTT.

The V gene is TRBV15, the J gene TRBJ2-7; D is unresolved. V lost 0 bases to trimming and J lost 3 bases, with 12 bases between them. CDR3 length: 15 residues. Germline V gives CDR1 LNHNV, CDR2 YYDKDF (reference sequence). CDR3 sequence (DNA): TGTGCCACCAGCAGAGATAAAACCGGATACTACGAGCAGTACTTC. It yields the protein CATSRDKTGYYEQYF.

The chain is built from TRBV6-6 and TRBJ2-5; TRBD2 matches 9 bases. The CDR3 is made up of 14 amino acids. Germline V gene lookup returns CDR1 MNHNY and CDR2 SVGAGI (reference sequence). With V trimmed by 6 bases and J by 5 bases, 7 bases remained unmatched. The CDR3 coding sequence is TGTGCCAGCAGCCGCGCGGGAGGGTGGGAGACCCAGTACTTC. It is translated as CASSRAGGWETQYF.

The chain couples TRBV2 to TRBJ1-4; D may be TRBD1 (6 bases). The CDR3 loop spans 17 amino acids. The ends were cut back, 6 bases at V and 3 bases at J, with 20 bases in the middle. In germline, CDR1 is SNHLY, CDR2 FYNNEI. CDR3 region: CASRAGAGSRSNEKLFF. For the CDR3, the DNA is TGTGCCAGCAGGGCAGGGGCAGGTAGTCGATCTAATGAAAAACTGTTTTTT. Full variable domain (rest looked up from reference TRBV2 and TRBJ1-4): EPEVTQTPSHQVTQMGQEVILRCVPISNHLYFYWYRQILGQKVEFLVSFYNNEISEKSEIFDDQFSVERPDGSNFTLKIRSTKLEDSAMYFCASRAGAGSRSNEKLFFGSGTQLSVL.

The chain employs TRBV18 and TRBJ1-5; TRBD1 agrees at 7 bases. The germline CDR1 and CDR2 sequences are KGHSH and LQKENI. V was clipped by 0 bases and J by 6 bases; unmatched bases: 14. The length of the CDR3 is 18 residues. CDR3: CASSPPNYQAGGSQPQHF. CDR3 nucleotides: TGTGCCAGCTCACCACCGAACTACCAGGCAGGGGGTAGTCAGCCCCAGCATTTT. Full variable domain (outside the CDR3, taken from reference TRBV18 and TRBJ1-5): NAGVMQNPRHLVRRRGQEARLRCSPMKGHSHVYWYRQLPEEGLKFMVYLQKENIIDESGMPKERFSAEFPKEGPSILRIQQVVRGDSAAYFCASSPPNYQAGGSQPQHFGDGTRLSIL.

This clone was found once. CDR3 coding DNA: TGTGCCAGCAGTCCCCGGGACAGGGGAATTCAGCCCCAGCATTTT. It encodes CASSPRDRGIQPQHF. This rearrangement joins TRBV6-1 to TRBJ1-5; TRBD1 aligns across 10 bases. The CDR3 length is 15 residues. The germline CDR1 and CDR2 sequences are MNHNS and SASEGT. The V and J ends lost 5 bases and 6 bases, in that order; junction bases with no gene match: 7.

About this clone itself: The sample has other DNA sequences that encode this CDR3 too. V usage is TRBV5-1 and J usage is TRBJ2-5; 9 bases line up with TRBD1. V dropped 7 bases and J dropped 5; count of bases not matched to a gene: 9. This CDR3 has 14 amino acids. From germline, CDR1 is SGHRS and CDR2 YFSETQ. CDR3 sequence: CASGTGGLGETQYF. DNA of the CDR3: TGCGCCAGCGGAACAGGGGGCCTTGGGGAGACCCAGTACTTC.

V and J are TRBV10-3 and TRBJ1-1, with D maybe TRBD1 (5 bases). V was shortened by 3 bases and J by 8 bases, with 13 bases between the two germline ends. This CDR3 has 13 residues. Germline V gives CDR1 ENHRY, CDR2 SYGVKD. The CDR3 DNA sequence: TGTGCCATCAGTGAAGTTGGGACTGAAGAAGCTTTCTTT. Translated, it gives CAISEVGTEEAFF.

The CDR3 protein is CASTSGVETQYF. The CDR3 nucleotides read TGTGCCAGCACTTCCGGGGTGGAGACCCAGTACTTC. The chain employs TRBV27 and TRBJ2-5; D is possibly TRBD2 (5 bases). Germline values: CDR1 MNHEY, CDR2 SMNVEV (reference sequence). Trimming shortened V by 7 bases and J by 5 bases, and 11 bases separated the two germline ends. CDR3 length: 12 amino acids.

The chain joins TRBV7-2 to TRBJ2-6; unclear D gene. The CDR3 extends over 14 amino acids. The V gene lost 2 bases and the J gene lost 3 bases, with 5 bases spanning the gap. Per germline, CDR1 SGHTA and CDR2 FQGNSA. CDR3 DNA sequence: TGTGCCAGCAGCTTATGGGGTGGGGCCAACGTCCTGACTTTC. Translation gives CASSLWGGANVLTF.

A single count supports this clone. J is TRBJ2-7 and V is TRBV19; 11 nucleotides agree with TRBD2. Trimming cost V 4 bases and J 6 bases; bases outside gene matches: 11. This CDR3 region has 16 residues. Germline V gives CDR1 LNHDA, CDR2 SQIVND (reference sequence). CDR3 nucleotide sequence: TGTGCCAGTAGTACCCCTAGCGGGGGGCTTTCGGGCGAGCAGTACTTC. This sequence encodes CASSTPSGGLSGEQYF. The full variable domain, with the rest looked up from reference TRBV19 and TRBJ2-7, is DGGITQSPKYLFRKEGQNVTLSCEQNLNHDAMYWYRQDPGQGLRLIYYSQIVNDFQKGDIAEGYSVSREKKESFPLTVTSAQKNPTAFYLCASSTPSGGLSGEQYFGPGTRLTVT.

About this clone: Different DNA sequences within this sample yield the same CDR3. The chain combines TRBV6-5 with TRBJ1-5; no reliable D call. The V and J ends lost 3 bases and 4 bases respectively, with 4 bases between them. The CDR3 totals 12 residues. Germline CDR1 reads MNHEY; CDR2 reads SVGAGI. CDR3 amino acids: CASSYLNQPQHF. CDR3 DNA sequence: TGTGCCAGCAGTTATCTGAATCAGCCCCAGCATTTT.